The subject of this entry is one TCR beta chain. Its antigen is currently unknown. Trimming removed 0 bases from V and 4 bases from J; junction bases left unmatched: 7. Germline-derived CDR1 and CDR2 are SGDLS and YYNGEE. This CDR3 is 19 amino acids long. The sample is drawn from a study of beta chain features in type 1 diabetes. The study's findings and limits: It was among patients, rather than healthy donors, that naive, central memory and Treg TCRB repertoires appeared more similar.

Expressed TCRB transcripts were sequenced, since all the RNA that had been isolated was reverse transcribed. The read count averaged about 3.6 million across naive, central memory and regulatory T cell samples. Profiling relied on immunoSEQ multiplex PCR, and the TCRdb table lists in-frame clones only, not all of them. The table shows over 500,000 clones, with roughly a sixth occurring only once. Sorted CD4+ subsets: naive, central memory, regulatory, stem cell-like memory (CD45RO/CCR7/CD25/CD127/CD95/CD27 panel). The chain carries TRBV9 and TRBJ2-2, with 15 positions matching TRBD2. The sequence was collected from a man between 18 and 35 years old in good health. Material: naive CD4+ T cells from blood. The CDR3 nucleotides read TGTGCCAGCAGCGTAGCTGACGGGACTAGCGGGAGGAGCACCGGGGAGCTGTTTTTT. Translation: CASSVADGTSGRSTGELFF. Supplemented by reference TRBV9 and TRBJ2-2, the full variable domain reads DSGVTQTPKHLITATGQRVTLRCSPRSGDLSVYWYQQSLDQGLQFLIQYYNGEERAKGNILERFSAQQFPDLHSELNLSSLELGDSALYFCASSVADGTSGRSTGELFFGEGSRLTVL.